This T cell receptor (beta chain) was identified during a study of cytomegalovirus exposure and HLA in healthy donors. Regarding the study as a whole: Researchers reported that a few CMV-associated chains were confirmed in vitro as CMV antigen-specific. Many donors carried some public TCRs, although rarity characterized most TCR sequences.

This CDR3 is 15 amino acids long. The J segment lost 2 bases and the V segment lost 10 bases, leaving 12 bases of the junction unmatched. Germline CDR1 and CDR2: LNHDA and SQIVND (reference sequence). Here immunoSEQ multiplex PCR was the method, and the copy in TCRdb shows in-frame clones only, minus some. The sample holds approximately 180,000 clones, more than 70% seen once. This clone was recorded only once. Its antigen is still unknown. The receptor comes from a woman aged 18-29 years in good health and CMV-seronegative. Source material: PBMCs. The chain carries TRBV19 and TRBJ2-3; 7 nucleotides align to TRBD2. Here the CDR3 DNA reads TGTGCCACTACCCCGGGCGGGGGATTCACAGATACGCAGTATTTT. Translation gives CATTPGGGFTDTQYF.